One sample yielded the 18 T cell receptor beta chains listed below, sequenced in a study of shared clonotypes between healthy human individuals. Generated by immunoSEQ multiplex PCR, the TCRdb table keeps only in-frame clones and is missing some. Of some 1.1 million clones in the sample, approximately 80% were seen once. The sequenced sample was memory CD4+ T cells from PBMCs. The sample's subset: CD45RA-negative fraction. These receptor sequences come from a man aged 18 to 30 in good health. Some clones in this sample may be carry-over from other donors' samples.

This rearrangement joins TRBV27 to TRBJ1-2; TRBD1 agrees at 7 bases. This CDR3 spans 13 amino acids. J was trimmed by 0 bases and V by 7 bases; bases with no gene match: 2. CDR1 MNHEY and CDR2 SMNVEV come from the germline V gene (reference sequence). Here the CDR3 DNA reads TGTGCCAGCAAAGGGACAGCTAACTATGGCTACACCTTC. Translation: CASKGTANYGYTF.

This clone was recorded a few times. The chain carries TRBV18 and TRBJ2-7; unclear D gene. The V end lost 6 bases, the J end lost 0 bases, and 15 bases lay between the germline ends. The CDR3 is 15 residues long. CDR1 is KGHSH and CDR2 is LQKENI in the germline V gene. Here the CDR3 DNA reads TGTGCCAGCTCCGAAGAACAGCTGAGCTCCTACGAGCAGTACTTC. Its protein product is CASSEEQLSSYEQYF. Filled out from reference TRBV18 and TRBJ2-7, the complete variable domain reads NAGVMQNPRHLVRRRGQEARLRCSPMKGHSHVYWYRQLPEEGLKFMVYLQKENIIDESGMPKERFSAEFPKEGPSILRIQQVVRGDSAAYFCASSEEQLSSYEQYFGPGTRLTVT.

This clone turned up a few times. The rearrangement links TRBV5-1 to TRBJ1-1, with D tentatively TRBD1 (5 bases). V was shortened by 4 bases and J by 4 bases, with 17 bases between the two germline ends. The CDR3 sequence is 15 residues long. Germline V lookup: CDR1 SGHRS, CDR2 YFSETQ. CDR3 loop: CASSPVSGVGTEAFF. The CDR3 nucleotides read TGCGCCAGCAGCCCAGTTTCGGGGGTGGGCACTGAAGCTTTCTTT.

This clone was seen a few times. The chain employs TRBV7-8 and TRBJ2-1, with D perhaps TRBD1 (6 bases). Germline V gene sequence: CDR1 SGHVS, CDR2 FQNEAQ. The CDR3 has 12 amino acids. V lost 5 bases, J lost 8 bases, and 10 bases lay in between. The chain's CDR3 is CASSPAGDEQFF. The CDR3 DNA reads TGTGCCAGCAGCCCAGCAGGGGATGAGCAGTTCTTC.

This clone has only a few counts. J is TRBJ1-5 and V is TRBV19; TRBD1 might be the D (6 bases). The ends were cut back, 0 bases at V and 3 bases at J, with 15 bases in the middle. Germline-derived CDR1 and CDR2 are LNHDA and SQIVND (reference sequence). This CDR3 region has 17 residues. The CDR3 DNA reads TGTGCCAGTAGTATAGACGACATCCGGGGGGCCAATCAGCCCCAGCATTTT. Its translation: CASSIDDIRGANQPQHF.

The chain couples TRBV19 to TRBJ2-5; TRBD2 agrees at 13 bases. This CDR3 contains 17 residues. Trimming removed 3 bases from V and 4 bases from J; junction bases left unmatched: 8. From germline, CDR1 is LNHDA and CDR2 SQIVND (reference sequence). In nucleotides, the CDR3 is TGTGCCAGTAGTATTGGACTAGCGGGAGTAGAAAGAGAGACCCAGTACTTC. Its protein is CASSIGLAGVERETQYF.

The J gene is TRBJ1-2, the V gene TRBV19; D is perhaps TRBD1 (5 bases). Germline V gene data show CDR1 as LNHDA and CDR2 as SQIVND (reference sequence). Deletions cut 4 bases from V and 4 bases from J, with 13 bases between. The CDR3 loop spans 14 amino acids. The CDR3 protein is CASSSLTGIYGYTF. The CDR3 region has the DNA TGTGCCAGTAGTAGCCTCACAGGTATCTATGGCTACACCTTC. Based on the CDR3 plus reference TRBV19 and TRBJ1-2, the full variable domain is DGGITQSPKYLFRKEGQNVTLSCEQNLNHDAMYWYRQDPGQGLRLIYYSQIVNDFQKGDIAEGYSVSREKKESFPLTVTSAQKNPTAFYLCASSSLTGIYGYTFGSGTRLTVV.

For this clone: Only one base separates this from a far larger clonotype, so it likely reflects a read error. This chain uses TRBV28 with TRBJ2-7; D possibly corresponds to TRBD2 (5 bases). The CDR3 contains 14 residues. The germline V and J ends were trimmed by 4 bases and 0 bases, with 10 bases remaining between them. CDR1 is MDHEN, CDR2 SYDVKM, per germline. The CDR3 spells CASSYTGFSYEQYF. Written as DNA, the CDR3 is TGTGCCAGCAGTTATACGGGATTCTCCTACGAGCAGTACTTC.

This chain links TRBV5-1 with TRBJ2-7; TRBD1 matches at 7 bases. The CDR3 runs to 13 residues. Germline V gene data show CDR1 as SGHRS and CDR2 as YFSETQ. Germline trimming cut 4 bases from V and 2 bases from J; bases unmatched to any gene: 3. CDR3: CASSMGQTYEQYF. In nucleotides, the CDR3 is TGCGCCAGCAGCATGGGACAGACCTACGAGCAGTACTTC.

The V gene is TRBV27, the J gene TRBJ2-7; D is uncertain. CDR1 MNHEY and CDR2 SMNVEV come from the germline V gene (reference sequence). The V and J ends lost 4 bases and 5 bases respectively, with 9 bases between them. The CDR3 is 12 residues long. CDR3 region: CASSSVRNEQYF. CDR3 nucleotides: TGTGCCAGCAGTTCCGTCCGGAACGAGCAGTACTTC.

The chain carries TRBV7-8 and TRBJ2-2, with 7 bases lining up with TRBD1. The V segment lost 1 base and the J segment 4 bases; nucleotides outside the gene matches: 9. CDR3 size: 17 residues. The V gene's germline CDR1 is SGHVS and CDR2 FQNEAQ. CDR3 nucleotide sequence: TGTGCCAGCAGCTTAGGGCCCAACAGGGGCACCACCGGGGAGCTGTTTTTT. The encoded protein is CASSLGPNRGTTGELFF.

The chain joins TRBV5-1 to TRBJ1-3; 9 nucleotides agree with TRBD1. The J segment lost 1 base and the V segment lost 4 bases, leaving 3 bases of the junction unmatched. The length of the CDR3 is 15 residues. Germline V gives CDR1 SGHRS, CDR2 YFSETQ. In nucleotides, the CDR3 is TGCGCCAGCAGCCCTGGGACAGGGTCTGGAAACACCATATATTTT. It is translated as CASSPGTGSGNTIYF.

This clone has only a few counts. The chain combines TRBV18 with TRBJ1-4, with D tentatively TRBD1 (5 bases). Per germline, CDR1 KGHSH and CDR2 LQKENI. Between the trimmed V and J ends, which lost 3 bases and 7 bases, there was a span of 9 bases. The CDR3 has 13 residues. The CDR3 is CASSPRGPEKLFF. CDR3 nucleotides: TGTGCCAGCTCACCTCGGGGACCTGAAAAACTGTTTTTT.

J is TRBJ2-7 and V is TRBV4-2, with D perhaps matching TRBD1 or TRBD2 (5 bases each). V was trimmed by 5 bases and J by 0 bases, leaving 11 bases between them. Germline V gene sequence: CDR1 LGHNA, CDR2 YNFKEQ. The CDR3 covers 14 residues. CDR3 protein: CASSVVGTSYEQYF. In DNA form, the CDR3 reads TGTGCCAGCAGCGTAGTTGGGACCTCCTACGAGCAGTACTTC.

The chain uses TRBV6-5 and TRBJ2-7; the D gene could be TRBD1 or TRBD2 (5 bases each). Trimming cost V 0 bases and J 11 bases, with 14 bases left between them. The CDR3 consists of 13 residues. Germline CDR1 is MNHEY and CDR2 is SVGAGI. This CDR3 is CASSYSLGGSKYF. Written as DNA, the CDR3 is TGTGCCAGCAGTTACTCGCTTGGGGGAAGTAAGTACTTC.

The CDR3 DNA reads TGTGCCAGCAGCTCCTCGGGGGGAGGGGGCACCGGGGAGCTGTTTTTT. It specifies CASSSSGGGGTGELFF. The V gene is TRBV11-3, the J gene TRBJ2-2; a possible D gene is TRBD2 (7 bases). There are 16 residues in the CDR3. Looked up from germline, CDR1 is SGHNT and CDR2 is YENEEA. Between the trimmed V and J ends, which lost 4 bases and 4 bases, there was a span of 16 bases.

This chain links TRBV2 with TRBJ1-4, with D unresolved. V lost 4 bases, J lost 5 bases, and 11 bases lay in between. CDR1 and CDR2 (germline): SNHLY, FYNNEI. The CDR3 extends over 14 amino acids. This CDR3 is CASSGTENNEKLFF. As DNA, the CDR3 is TGTGCCAGCAGTGGGACGGAAAACAATGAAAAACTGTTTTTT.

This chain joins TRBV7-2 and TRBJ2-7; 11 bases are shared with TRBD1. This CDR3 is 14 amino acids long. Germline V gene sequence: CDR1 SGHTA, CDR2 FQGNSA. V shed 5 bases and J 7 bases; nucleotides not matched to a gene: 7. The chain's CDR3 is CASSPDRGRREQYF. DNA of the CDR3: TGTGCCAGCAGCCCGGACAGGGGGCGCAGGGAGCAGTACTTC.